A single sample gave rise to the 18 T cell receptor beta chains below, sequenced in a study of blood T cell repertoires in COVID-19. The protocol was immunoSEQ multiplex PCR, while the TCRdb copy is restricted to in-frame clones and leaves out a portion. This table has approximately 380,000 clones, 85% appearing once. Material for sequencing was peripheral blood. These receptors all stem from a woman between 18 and 29 years old with acute or convalescent COVID-19.

V and J are TRBV19 and TRBJ2-1; 7 bases match TRBD1. The germline gives CDR1 LNHDA, CDR2 SQIVND (reference sequence). Losses at the gene ends were 4 bases for V and 5 bases for J; bases not matched to a gene: 11. CDR3 length: 16 residues. CDR3 nucleotide sequence: TGTGCCAGTAGTACCACCCCGGGACAGCTAAACAATGAGCAGTTCTTC. It is translated as CASSTTPGQLNNEQFF.

V gene TRBV7-9 combines with J gene TRBJ1-6, with a possible D match to TRBD1 (5 bases). The CDR3 is 18 residues long. Germline V gives CDR1 SEHNR, CDR2 FQNEAQ (reference sequence). V lost 2 bases and J 4 bases, leaving 18 bases between the germline ends. CDR3 DNA: TGTGCCAGCAGCTTAATGGGGGGTGTCTTCCTATATAATTCACCCCTCCACTTT. Protein: CASSLMGGVFLYNSPLHF. The full variable domain, completed using reference TRBV7-9 and TRBJ1-6, is DTGVSQNPRHKITKRGQNVTFRCDPISEHNRLYWYRQTLGQGPEFLTYFQNEAQLEKSRLLSDRFSAERPKGSFSTLEIQRTEQGDSAMYLCASSLMGGVFLYNSPLHFGNGTRLTVT.

The chain recombines TRBV27 with TRBJ1-2; D might be TRBD1 (5 bases). V shed 2 bases and J shed 6 bases, with 10 bases lying between them. Germline CDR1 and CDR2: MNHEY and SMNVEV (reference sequence). The CDR3 has 13 residues. This CDR3 is CASSLGGEDGYTF. CDR3 sequence (DNA): TGTGCCAGCAGTTTAGGGGGGGAAGATGGCTACACCTTC.

CDR3 sequence: CASSSTVSYEQYF. In nucleotides, the CDR3 is TGCGCCAGCAGCTCGACAGTCTCCTACGAGCAGTACTTC. The rearrangement uses TRBV5-1 and TRBJ2-7, with D perhaps TRBD1 (5 bases). V was clipped by 3 bases and J by 0 bases, with 7 bases between them. CDR1 and CDR2 (germline): SGHRS, YFSETQ. CDR3 length: 13 amino acids.

The rearrangement links TRBV4-1 to TRBJ2-7; a possible D gene is TRBD2 (5 bases). The germline V gene has CDR1 MGHRA and CDR2 YSYEKL. Trimming stripped 4 bases from V and 4 bases from J, with 14 bases between. The CDR3 extends over 14 amino acids. CDR3 protein: CASSLNRGTYEQYF. CDR3 bases: TGCGCCAGCAGCCTAAACCGGGGAACGTACGAGCAGTACTTC.

This clone was observed a handful of times. This sequence joins TRBV9 and TRBJ1-1, with D unresolved. There are 17 residues in the CDR3. CDR1 SGDLS and CDR2 YYNGEE come from the germline V gene. V was shortened by 0 bases and J by 3 bases, with 18 bases between the two germline ends. The CDR3 DNA reads as TGTGCCAGCAGCGTAGGACCAATGGGCGCTCAATACACTGAAGCTTTCTTT. Its translation is CASSVGPMGAQYTEAFF. The variable domain in full, with the rest retrieved from reference TRBV9 and TRBJ1-1, is DSGVTQTPKHLITATGQRVTLRCSPRSGDLSVYWYQQSLDQGLQFLIQYYNGEERAKGNILERFSAQQFPDLHSELNLSSLELGDSALYFCASSVGPMGAQYTEAFFGQGTRLTVV.

The count of this clone is one. The V and J genes are TRBV5-1 and TRBJ1-4; TRBD1 is a possible D gene (5 bases). The CDR3 consists of 18 residues. Between the trimmed V and J ends, which lost 4 bases and 8 bases, there was a span of 27 bases. Germline CDR1 reads SGHRS; CDR2 reads YFSETQ. CDR3 loop: CASSRPKIPQGDGEKLFF. Here the CDR3 DNA reads TGCGCCAGCAGCCGTCCTAAAATACCTCAGGGTGACGGCGAAAAACTGTTTTTT.

CDR3 loop: CASSPGTANSPLHF. The CDR3 bases are TGTGCCAGCTCACCCGGGACAGCTAATTCACCCCTCCACTTT. The V gene is TRBV18, the J gene TRBJ1-6, with 7 bases aligning to TRBD1. CDR1 KGHSH and CDR2 LQKENI come from the germline V gene. The V gene end was trimmed by 3 bases and the J gene end by 6 bases; junction bases not matched to a gene: 2. The CDR3 covers 14 residues.

The chain couples TRBV27 to TRBJ1-6, with D tentatively TRBD1 (5 bases). CDR1 and CDR2 from the germline V gene are MNHEY and SMNVEV (reference sequence). The CDR3 loop spans 14 amino acids. V was pared by 3 bases and J by 13 bases, with 16 bases between. The CDR3 DNA sequence: TGTGCCAGCAGTTTTGGGTCGGGGGGAACCCCCCTCCACTTT. It is translated as CASSFGSGGTPLHF.

This clone was seen a single time. The chain has TRBV5-1 and TRBJ2-3; TRBD2 aligns across 8 bases. Germline V lookup: CDR1 SGHRS, CDR2 YFSETQ. V lost 4 bases and J lost 6; bases outside the gene matches: 10. This CDR3 spans 15 amino acids. This CDR3 reads CASSTAGDPADTQYF. As DNA, the CDR3 is TGCGCCAGCAGCACAGCGGGAGATCCAGCGGATACGCAGTATTTT.

V is TRBV29-1 and J is TRBJ1-2; D might be TRBD1 (6 bases). The V gene lost 3 bases and the J gene lost 8 bases, with 13 bases spanning the gap. CDR3 size: 12 residues. In germline, CDR1 is SQVTM, CDR2 ANQGSEA. CDR3 protein: CSVERTGSGYTF. DNA for the CDR3: TGCAGCGTTGAGAGAACAGGGTCCGGCTACACCTTC.

The V gene is TRBV24-1, the J gene TRBJ1-5; tentatively, D is TRBD1 (5 bases). Germline-derived CDR1 and CDR2 are KGHDR and SFDVKD. CDR3 length equals 16 residues. V was trimmed by 3 bases and J by 7 bases, leaving 18 bases between them. CDR3 amino acids: CATSDPRAGLWQPQHF. The CDR3 nucleotides are TGTGCCACCAGTGATCCTAGGGCAGGGCTTTGGCAGCCCCAGCATTTT.

V usage is TRBV7-9 and J usage is TRBJ1-1; maybe TRBD1 (5 bases). The CDR3 spans 17 residues. V lost 2 bases and J 1 base, leaving 17 bases between the germline ends. Germline V gene sequence: CDR1 SEHNR, CDR2 FQNEAQ (reference sequence). The CDR3, as DNA: TGTGCCAGCAGCTTAATCCCCACAGGAGTGGGGAACACTGAAGCTTTCTTT. Translation gives CASSLIPTGVGNTEAFF.

This clone was recorded once. The V call is TRBV6-5, the J call TRBJ1-1, with D unresolved. CDR3 size: 15 residues. Germline V CDR1 and CDR2: MNHEY, SVGAGI. V was cut by 7 bases and J by 5 bases, with 20 bases left in between. The DNA of the CDR3 is TGTGCCAGCAATCCGAGTTGGAGGACGGGAACTGAAGCTTTCTTT. Residues: CASNPSWRTGTEAFF.

The chain joins TRBV14 to TRBJ1-1; weak D call: TRBD1 (6 bases). CDR1 is SGHDN, CDR2 FVKESK, per germline. V was clipped by 4 bases and J by 1 base, with 10 bases between them. CDR3 length: 14 residues. The DNA of the CDR3 is TGTGCCAGCAGCCCGGGACAATCGAACACTGAAGCTTTCTTT. Its translation is CASSPGQSNTEAFF.

The chain is built from TRBV10-3 and TRBJ1-2, with TRBD1 as a possible D gene (5 bases). CDR1 and CDR2 (germline): ENHRY, SYGVKD. The V and J ends lost 4 bases and 6 bases respectively, with 15 bases between them. The CDR3 loop spans 14 amino acids. Here the CDR3 DNA reads TGTGCCATCAGTGTGGAGGGGAGATTAGATGGCTACACCTTC. Protein product: CAISVEGRLDGYTF.

This sequence joins TRBV28 and TRBJ2-3; TRBD1 matches 8 bases. The CDR3 extends over 15 amino acids. CDR1 and CDR2 (germline): MDHEN, SYDVKM. Germline trimming cut 0 bases from V and 1 base from J; bases unmatched to any gene: 0. The chain's CDR3 is CASSLWDRGTDTQYF. The CDR3 DNA sequence: TGTGCCAGCAGTTTATGGGACAGGGGCACAGATACGCAGTATTTT.

The genes are TRBV5-1 and TRBJ2-3, with 11 bases lining up with TRBD1. J was trimmed by 6 bases and V by 3 bases; bases with no gene match: 6. The CDR3 length is 15 residues. CDR1 and CDR2 (germline): SGHRS, YFSETQ. CDR3 sequence reads: CASSSGTGGVDTQYF. As DNA, the CDR3 is TGCGCCAGCAGCTCCGGGACAGGGGGGGTGGATACGCAGTATTTT.